The subject of this entry is one TCR beta chain. Its antigen is currently unknown. TCRdb ran MiXCR on the 5' RACE reads and lists one entry per CDR3 protein. Of around 610,000 distinct CDR3 sequences detected, approximately 13% appear once; the ten largest clones hold around 15%. The entry originates in a study of T cells after yellow fever vaccination. Study-wide results and limits: Although most clonotypes did not, a small share appeared in both CD4 and CD8 compartments. Post-booster reappearance was seen for most primary-vaccination clones (96% CD4, around 89% CD8). On re-exposure, the response was weaker but peaked faster, at day 5 versus 15.

The material was PBMCs, obtained on the day of the yellow fever booster vaccination. This clonotype was obtained from a young man who received the YFV17D yellow fever vaccine.

In DNA form, the CDR3 reads TGCAGCGTGGGGGGGGCCCAGGGGGTGACTGAAGCTTTCTTT. This encodes CSVGGAQGVTEAFF. This chain joins TRBV29-1 and TRBJ1-1; TRBD1 aligns across 7 bases. Germline trimming cut 6 bases from V and 5 bases from J; bases unmatched to any gene: 12. Looked up from germline, CDR1 is SQVTM and CDR2 is ANQGSEA. The CDR3 loop spans 14 amino acids.